Detailed here is one TCR beta chain. Its cognate antigen is unknown. The record originates from a study of graft-versus-host responses after intestinal transplantation. For the study at large: All recipients were transplanted with multivisceral, liver-intestinal, or isolated intestinal grafts. Study findings and constraints: Within allografts, high graft-versus-host to host-versus-graft clonal ratios were seen among patients with graft-donor T cell macrochimerism. Present in recipient marrow, GvH clones included some that appeared first in ileum or blood.

Repertoires were generated with immunoSEQ multiplex PCR, while TCRdb's copy carries only in-frame clones and drops some. There are 20,000 to 30,000 clones in the sample; roughly 82% occur only once, and 0.7% lies in the top ten. The sample consisted of unstimulated CD4+ T cells sorted from spleen or lymph node cells, taken before intestinal transplant. This clonotype was sampled from a human donor who received an intestinal transplant.

In nucleotides, the CDR3 is TGCGCCAGCAGCCAAGTTTGGCGCGGCCGAAACTACGAGCAGTACTTC. Amino acid sequence: CASSQVWRGRNYEQYF. This chain uses TRBV4-1 with TRBJ2-7, with D hard to call. This CDR3 is built from 16 residues. V was pared by 1 base and J by 3 bases, with 16 bases between. Germline CDR1 MGHRA, CDR2 YSYEKL.